The present entry profiles one T cell receptor (beta chain) with its context. The antigen is undetermined. It was with a sample-barcoded 5' primer and a J-beta primer mix that a second PCR of about 6 to 12 cycles was run. With 12 random nucleotides, a template-switch adaptor tagged each individual cDNA molecule. In TCRdb, the 5' RACE reads were re-called with MiXCR into one record per CDR3 protein. The sample lists 1 million or so distinct CDR3 sequences, 40% to 55% seen once, with under 20% in the top ten. These data originate in a study of blood T cells in healthy people across ages. Study-level results: Naive CD4+ cell counts and diversity both ran higher in long-lived than in aged donors. The recorded TCR beta diversity per million T cells decreased in a roughly linear manner with age. CMV infection status of these donors was not known.

The CDR3 is made up of 13 amino acids. CDR1 SEHNR and CDR2 FQNEAQ come from the germline V gene (reference sequence). Trimming removed 7 bases at V and 2 bases at J, with 11 bases between. Sequencing used blood. This chain joins TRBV7-9 and TRBJ2-5, with a weak D call TRBD2 (5 bases). The clonotype was recovered from an older woman in good health. CDR3 amino acids: CASIGGRQETQYF. The CDR3 bases are TGTGCCAGCATCGGCGGGCGGCAAGAGACCCAGTACTTC. The whole variable domain, filled in from reference TRBV7-9 and TRBJ2-5, reads DTGVSQNPRHKITKRGQNVTFRCDPISEHNRLYWYRQTLGQGPEFLTYFQNEAQLEKSRLLSDRFSAERPKGSFSTLEIQRTEQGDSAMYLCASIGGRQETQYFGPGTRLLVL.